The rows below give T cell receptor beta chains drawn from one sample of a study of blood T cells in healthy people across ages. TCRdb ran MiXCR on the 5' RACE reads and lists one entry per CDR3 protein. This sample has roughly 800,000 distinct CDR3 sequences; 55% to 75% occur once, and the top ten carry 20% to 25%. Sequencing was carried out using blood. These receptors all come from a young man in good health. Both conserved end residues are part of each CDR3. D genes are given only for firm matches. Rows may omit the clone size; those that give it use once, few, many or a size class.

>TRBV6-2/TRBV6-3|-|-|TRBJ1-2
CASSYAGEYGYTF
TGTGCCAGCAGTTACGCAGGGGAATATGGCTACACCTTC
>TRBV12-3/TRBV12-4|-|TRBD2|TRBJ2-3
CASSFVAGGTDTQYF
TGTGCCAGCAGCTTCGTAGCGGGGGGCACAGATACGCAGTATTTT
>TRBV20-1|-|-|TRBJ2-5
CSAVLNGRETQYF
TGCAGTGCTGTACTGAACGGACGGGAGACCCAGTACTTC
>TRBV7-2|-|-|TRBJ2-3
CASSAVVGMADTQYF
TGTGCCAGCAGCGCGGTCGTGGGTATGGCAGATACGCAGTATTTT
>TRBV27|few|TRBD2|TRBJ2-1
CASSLFSGSGIEQFF
TGTGCCAGCAGTTTGTTTAGCGGGAGCGGTATTGAGCAGTTCTTC
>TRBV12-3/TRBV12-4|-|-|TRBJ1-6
CASRGSGRNSPLHF
TGTGCCAGCCGCGGCTCGGGAAGGAATTCACCCCTCCACTTT
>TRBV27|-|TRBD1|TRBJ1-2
CASSPLGQGNNGYTF
TGTGCCAGCAGTCCCCTGGGACAGGGCAACAATGGCTACACCTTC
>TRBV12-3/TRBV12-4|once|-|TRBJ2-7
CASTFKQGAISYEQYF
TGTGCCAGCACCTTTAAACAGGGCGCGATTTCCTACGAGCAGTACTTC
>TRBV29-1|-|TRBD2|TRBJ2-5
CSTGTSGSNEQYF
TGCAGCACGGGGACTAGCGGGAGTAATGAGCAGTACTTC
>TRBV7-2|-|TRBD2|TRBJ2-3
CASSLVAGTTDTQYF
TGTGCCAGCAGCTTAGTAGCGGGAACGACAGATACGCAGTATTTT
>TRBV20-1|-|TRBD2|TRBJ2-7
CSAEAGGPTYEQYF
TGCAGTGCAGAAGCGGGAGGGCCTACCTACGAGCAGTACTTC
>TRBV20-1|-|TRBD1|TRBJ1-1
CSAEGQGNTEAFF
TGCAGTGCAGAAGGACAGGGGAACACTGAAGCTTTCTTT
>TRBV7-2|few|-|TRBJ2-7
CASSLGTIPYEQYF
TGTGCCAGCAGCTTAGGTACTATCCCCTACGAGCAGTACTTC
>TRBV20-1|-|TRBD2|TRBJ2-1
CSARASGSPRGYNEQFF
TGCAGTGCTAGGGCTAGCGGGAGCCCGCGGGGTTACAATGAGCAGTTCTTC
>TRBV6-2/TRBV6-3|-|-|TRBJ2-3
CASSDVRVRVDTQYF
TGTGCCAGCAGCGACGTGCGGGTCCGGGTAGATACGCAGTATTTT
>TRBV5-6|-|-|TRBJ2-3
CASSPPTRAADTQYF
TGTGCCAGTAGTCCCCCTACCAGGGCAGCAGATACGCAGTATTTT